The subject of this entry is one TCR beta chain. Antigen unknown. In germline, CDR1 is MGHDK, CDR2 SYGVNS. The V end lost 3 bases, the J end lost 8 bases, and 12 bases lay between the germline ends. This CDR3 spans 13 amino acids. This specimen comes from a study of CD8 T cells in ankylosing spondylitis. Study-wide results and caveats: Within peripheral blood, clones linked to disease were CD8+ and relatively rare. It was reported that disease-linked clones were significantly enriched in matched ankylosing spondylitis synovial fluid. Characteristic, it appeared, of ankylosing spondylitis blood was a TCR beta motif of several highly homologous variants. Both synovial fluid and blood in reactive arthritis had previously been reported to carry some motif variants.

TCRdb used MiXCR to reprocess the 5' RACE reads, holding one entry per CDR3 protein. The repertoire includes just under 550,000 distinct CDR3 sequences, roughly 13% of them detected once, and approximately 6.3% sits in the top ten. The source is a male donor with ankylosing spondylitis. Sequencing was carried out using blood, either unsorted or a sorted T cell fraction (not recorded which). The genes are TRBV25-1 and TRBJ2-3; D call uncertain. CDR3 sequence reads: CASSEGSRGTQYF. DNA of the CDR3: TGTGCCAGCAGTGAGGGCTCTCGCGGTACGCAGTATTTT.